One and the same sample provided the 26 T cell receptor beta chains below, sequenced in a study of blood T cells in healthy people across ages. Sample-barcoded 5' priming and a J-beta primer mix drove a second PCR of about 6 to 12 cycles. MiXCR, applied by TCRdb to the 5' RACE reads, yields one record per CDR3 protein. The sample comprises about 640,000 distinct CDR3 sequences, roughly three fifths of which are singletons, and 30% to 40% rests with the top ten. The sample comprised blood. The receptors were gathered from a man aged 55 to 70 in good health.

V usage is TRBV29-1 and J usage is TRBJ2-1, with 9 nucleotides matching TRBD2. J was trimmed by 5 bases and V by 4 bases; bases with no gene match: 9. The CDR3 is 15 residues long. CDR1 and CDR2 from the germline V gene are SQVTM and ANQGSEA. CDR3 in DNA: TGCAGCGTTGCCGCAAGCGGGGGGCCTAACAATGAGCAGTTCTTC. Translation gives CSVAASGGPNNEQFF.

V gene TRBV5-1 combines with J gene TRBJ2-1, with D possibly matching TRBD2 (5 bases). V was cut by 4 bases and J by 12 bases, with 20 bases left in between. Germline V gene data show CDR1 as SGHRS and CDR2 as YFSETQ. The CDR3 runs to 14 residues. The CDR3 loop reads CASSPVPTDYGQFF. As DNA, the CDR3 is TGCGCCAGCAGCCCGGTCCCGACTGACTACGGGCAGTTCTTC. Full variable domain (remainder filled in from reference TRBV5-1 and TRBJ2-1): KAGVTQTPRYLIKTRGQQVTLSCSPISGHRSVSWYQQTPGQGLQFLFEYFSETQRNKGNFPGRFSGRQFSNSRSEMNVSTLELGDSALYLCASSPVPTDYGQFFGPGTRLTVL.

This clonotype has more than one count but fewer than ten. The V and J genes are TRBV15 and TRBJ1-1; D call uncertain. With 0 bases removed from V and 1 base from J, the gap between germline ends came to 6 bases. CDR3 length equals 14 residues. CDR1 is LNHNV, CDR2 YYDKDF, per germline (reference sequence). CDR3 region: CATSRDRRNTEAFF. The CDR3 DNA reads as TGTGCCACCAGCAGAGATCGGAGGAACACTGAAGCTTTCTTT.

The chain combines TRBV5-1 with TRBJ1-4; TRBD1 matches 10 bases. The CDR3 has 15 residues. Germline V gene data show CDR1 as SGHRS and CDR2 as YFSETQ. The V and J ends lost 6 bases and 8 bases, in that order; junction bases with no gene match: 10. The CDR3 spells CASTTTPGQGEKLFF. CDR3 nucleotides: TGCGCCAGCACCACGACCCCGGGACAGGGGGAAAAACTGTTTTTT.

This chain joins TRBV2 and TRBJ1-2; perhaps TRBD1 as D (5 bases). V dropped 2 bases and J dropped 4 bases, with 14 bases sitting between them. The CDR3 is 15 amino acids. From germline, CDR1 is SNHLY and CDR2 FYNNEI. The DNA for the CDR3 is TGTGCCAGCAGTGAATCCCGACAGACATCCTATGGCTACACCTTC. Translation gives CASSESRQTSYGYTF.

The genes are TRBV6-2 or TRBV6-3 and TRBJ2-7; D remains unclear. V was clipped by 0 bases and J by 0 bases, with 12 bases between them. CDR1 and CDR2 from the germline V gene are MNHEY and SVGEGT. The CDR3 is 16 residues long. The chain's CDR3 is CASSYSRRVGSYEQYF. For the CDR3, the DNA is TGTGCCAGCAGTTACTCGCGACGGGTGGGCTCCTACGAGCAGTACTTC.

The chain uses TRBV27 and TRBJ1-2; no definite D call. V gave up 6 bases and J gave up 8 bases, with 10 bases separating them. Germline CDR1 reads MNHEY; CDR2 reads SMNVEV (reference sequence). CDR3 size: 11 residues. CDR3 protein: CASSQWWGYTF. In nucleotides, the CDR3 is TGTGCCAGCAGCCAATGGTGGGGCTACACCTTC.

The chain is built from TRBV12-3 or TRBV12-4 and TRBJ2-3; D unresolved. The CDR3 sequence is 14 residues long. The V end lost 3 bases, the J end lost 0 bases, and 7 bases lay between the germline ends. This CDR3 is CASSFQTSTDTQYF. The CDR3 coding sequence is TGTGCCAGCAGTTTTCAAACTAGCACAGATACGCAGTATTTT.

This clonotype was seen a single time. The chain joins TRBV7-2 to TRBJ2-1; a possible D gene is TRBD2 (5 bases). This CDR3 contains 14 residues. Germline values: CDR1 SGHTA, CDR2 FQGNSA. V gave up 7 bases and J gave up 8 bases, with 18 bases separating them. The DNA for the CDR3 is TGTGCCAGCAACTTGGTACTGGACGGGGATGAGCAGTTCTTC. This encodes CASNLVLDGDEQFF.

A few counts support this clonotype. The genes are TRBV20-1 and TRBJ2-1; 10 nucleotides align to TRBD1. The CDR3 loop spans 18 amino acids. V was clipped by 1 base and J by 5 bases; unmatched bases: 14. The V gene's germline CDR1 is DFQATT and CDR2 SNEGSKA (reference sequence). The DNA of the CDR3 is TGCAGTGCTAGAGCCCCCCCGACAGGGGGCTATGCCGACAATGAGCAGTTCTTC. Translated: CSARAPPTGGYADNEQFF.

V usage is TRBV4-1 and J usage is TRBJ1-6; 8 nucleotides line up with TRBD1. This CDR3 has 16 residues. Per germline, CDR1 MGHRA and CDR2 YSYEKL. After removal of 1 base from V and 9 bases from J, the junction contained 8 bases not matched to a gene. The CDR3 bases are TGCGCCAGCAGCCAAGTTGGAGGACAGGGCGGTTCACCCCTCCACTTT. It is translated as CASSQVGGQGGSPLHF.

The chain is built from TRBV12-3 or TRBV12-4 and TRBJ2-5, with 11 nucleotides matching TRBD2. The CDR3 spans 15 residues. V was clipped by 6 bases and J by 2 bases; unmatched bases: 5. The DNA of the CDR3 is TGTGCCAGCAGCCCGATAGCGGGGGGGCAAGAGACCCAGTACTTC. Translation: CASSPIAGGQETQYF.

V is TRBV20-1 and J is TRBJ1-5; D possibly corresponds to TRBD1 (5 bases). V was shortened by 3 bases and J by 6 bases, with 9 bases between the two germline ends. Germline CDR1 reads DFQATT; CDR2 reads SNEGSKA (reference sequence). This CDR3 has 12 amino acids. DNA for the CDR3: TGCAGTGCTAGTGGGGGGAGTCAGCCCCAGCATTTT. Protein product: CSASGGSQPQHF.

This chain joins TRBV7-2 and TRBJ2-5; a weak D match, TRBD2 (5 bases). Germline V CDR1 and CDR2: SGHTA, FQGNSA. The V end lost 2 bases, the J end lost 5 bases, and 15 bases lay between the germline ends. The CDR3 contains 15 residues. The CDR3 here is CASSLSTGRGETQYF. CDR3 nucleotide sequence: TGTGCCAGCAGCTTATCAACCGGACGAGGGGAGACCCAGTACTTC.

This clonotype was counted only a few times. J is TRBJ2-7 and V is TRBV21-1; the table's D call, TRBD1, has no DNA check behind it. TRBV21-1 is shown as a pseudogene. The CDR3 length is 17 residues. The CDR3 coding sequence is TGTGCCAGCAGCCTACGCTTGGGGAAGGGGCGTAACTACGAGCAGTACTTC. Amino acid sequence: CASSLRLGKGRNYEQYF.

The V call is TRBV2, the J call TRBJ2-4; the match to TRBD2 covers 8 bases. The J call may be wrong; the DNA end is better matched by TRBJ2-5. The CDR3 totals 15 residues. Germline V gene data show CDR1 as SNHLY and CDR2 as FYNNEI. CDR3 in amino acids: CASSGERGPLETQYF. For the CDR3, the DNA is TGTGCCAGCAGTGGCGAGCGGGGGCCCTTGGAGACCCAGTACTTC.

This clonotype was seen a few times. V is TRBV7-2 and J is TRBJ2-2; 14 bases are shared with TRBD2. CDR1 and CDR2 (germline): SGHTA, FQGNSA. J lost 6 bases, V lost 5 bases, and 5 bases had no gene match. This CDR3 region has 16 residues. The CDR3 spells CASSTRLAGGPGELFF. CDR3 coding DNA: TGTGCCAGCAGCACCCGACTAGCGGGGGGGCCCGGGGAGCTGTTTTTT.

The V call is TRBV20-1, the J call TRBJ1-4; the D is unclear. Trimming shortened V by 0 bases and J by 6 bases, and 11 bases separated the two germline ends. CDR1 and CDR2 from the germline V gene are DFQATT and SNEGSKA (reference sequence). The CDR3 length is 14 residues. As DNA, the CDR3 is TGCAGTGCTAGAGATGCGCAGTCAGATGAAAAACTGTTTTTT. This translates into CSARDAQSDEKLFF.

This chain uses TRBV20-1 with TRBJ1-2; 11 nucleotides match TRBD1. This CDR3 is 15 amino acids long. Germline V gene lookup returns CDR1 DFQATT and CDR2 SNEGSKA (reference sequence). V shed 5 bases and J 3 bases; nucleotides not matched to a gene: 8. CDR3 loop: CSAAHPGQGDYGYTF. CDR3 DNA sequence: TGCAGTGCTGCCCATCCGGGACAGGGGGACTATGGCTACACCTTC.

This rearrangement joins TRBV20-1 to TRBJ2-7; 10 bases line up with TRBD1. Looked up from germline, CDR1 is DFQATT and CDR2 is SNEGSKA (reference sequence). The junction had 3 bases not matched to a gene; V was cut back by 4 bases and J by 3 bases. There are 13 residues in the CDR3. CDR3 loop: CSATGQGNYEQYF. The CDR3 DNA sequence: TGCAGTGCTACGGGACAGGGGAACTACGAGCAGTACTTC.

This chain links TRBV20-1 with TRBJ2-5; D perhaps matches TRBD1 (6 bases). CDR1 is DFQATT and CDR2 is SNEGSKA in the germline V gene (reference sequence). Trimming took 6 bases from V and 5 from J, leaving 16 bases between them. The CDR3 is 13 amino acids. CDR3 sequence (DNA): TGCAGTGCAAGGGACCCCCAGGGGGAGACCCAGTACTTC. It translates to CSARDPQGETQYF.

The CDR3 spells CSAESTGHNEQYF. CDR3 coding DNA: TGCAGCGCCGAGTCTACAGGGCACAATGAGCAGTACTTC. The genes are TRBV29-1 and TRBJ2-5; TRBD1 might be the D (6 bases). With 7 bases removed from V and 11 bases from J, the gap between germline ends came to 23 bases. Germline CDR1 is SQVTM and CDR2 is ANQGSEA. This CDR3 is built from 13 residues. The full variable domain, with the rest looked up from reference TRBV29-1 and TRBJ2-5, is SAVISQKPSRDICQRGTSLTIQCQVDSQVTMMFWYRQQPGQSLTLIATANQGSEATYESGFVIDKFPISRPNLTFSTLTVSNMSPEDSSIYLCSAESTGHNEQYFGPGTRLLVL.

The gene calls are TRBV4-1 and TRBJ2-7; 7 bases are a match to TRBD2. This CDR3 comprises 15 residues. J gave up 3 bases and V 0 bases, and 5 bases lay outside the gene matches. Germline V lookup: CDR1 MGHRA, CDR2 YSYEKL. CDR3 region: CASSQESSGVYEQYF. The CDR3 nucleotides are TGCGCCAGCAGCCAAGAATCCAGCGGGGTCTACGAGCAGTACTTC.

This chain connects TRBV12-3 or TRBV12-4 to TRBJ2-5, with TRBD2 matching over 9 bases. The V gene end was trimmed by 7 bases and the J gene end by 4 bases; junction bases not matched to a gene: 4. The CDR3 is 13 amino acids. In nucleotides, the CDR3 is TGTGCCAGCACCCCGCGGGGGGGAGAGACCCAGTACTTC. Translated: CASTPRGGETQYF.

The chain combines TRBV5-1 with TRBJ2-3, with a possible D match to TRBD1 (5 bases). Germline V gives CDR1 SGHRS, CDR2 YFSETQ. Trimming removed 4 bases at V and 3 bases at J, with 15 bases between. This CDR3 has 15 amino acids. The CDR3, as DNA: TGCGCCAGCAGCCCCCTGGGGCTGGCTACAGATACGCAGTATTTT. Its protein is CASSPLGLATDTQYF.

This rearrangement joins TRBV6-5 to TRBJ2-5; 7 positions match TRBD2. Matching the DNA end better, TRBJ2-7 makes the J call doubtful. CDR3 length: 15 amino acids. Germline CDR1 reads MNHEY; CDR2 reads SVGAGI. The chain's CDR3 is CASSYDGGRADEQYF. The DNA for the CDR3 is TGTGCCAGCAGTTACGATGGGGGGAGGGCTGACGAGCAGTACTTC.